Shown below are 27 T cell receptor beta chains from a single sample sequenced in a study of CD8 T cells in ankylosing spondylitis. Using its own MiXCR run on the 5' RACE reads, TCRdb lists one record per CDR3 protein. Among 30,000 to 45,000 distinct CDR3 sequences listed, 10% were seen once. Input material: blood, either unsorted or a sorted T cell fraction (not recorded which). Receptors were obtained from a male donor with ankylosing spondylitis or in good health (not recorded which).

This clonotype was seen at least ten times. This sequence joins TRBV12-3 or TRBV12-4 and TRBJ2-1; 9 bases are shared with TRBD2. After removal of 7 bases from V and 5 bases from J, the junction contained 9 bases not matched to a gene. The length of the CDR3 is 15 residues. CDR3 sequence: CASTSYSGSHNEQFF. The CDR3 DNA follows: TGTGCCAGCACCTCGTATAGCGGGAGCCACAATGAGCAGTTCTTC.

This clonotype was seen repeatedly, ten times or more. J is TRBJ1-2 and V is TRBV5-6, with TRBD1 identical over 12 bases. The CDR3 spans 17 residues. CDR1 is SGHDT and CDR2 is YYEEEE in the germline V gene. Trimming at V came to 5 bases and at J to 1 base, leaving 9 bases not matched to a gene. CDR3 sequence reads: CASSSGTGGGFNYGYTF. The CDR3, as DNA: TGTGCCAGCAGTTCCGGGACAGGGGGCGGATTTAACTATGGCTACACCTTC. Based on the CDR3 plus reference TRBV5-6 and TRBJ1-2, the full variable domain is DAGVTQSPTHLIKTRGQQVTLRCSPKSGHDTVSWYQQALGQGPQFIFQYYEEEERQRGNFPDRFSGHQFPNYSSELNVNALLLGDSALYLCASSSGTGGGFNYGYTFGSGTRLTVV.

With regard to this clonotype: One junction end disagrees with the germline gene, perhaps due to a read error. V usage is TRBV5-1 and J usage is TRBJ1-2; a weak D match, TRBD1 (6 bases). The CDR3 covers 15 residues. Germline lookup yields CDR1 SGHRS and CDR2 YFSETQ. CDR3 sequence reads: CASSFKTGTHYGSTF. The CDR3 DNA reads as TGCGCCAGCAGCTTTAAAACTGGGACACACTATGGCTCCACCTTC.

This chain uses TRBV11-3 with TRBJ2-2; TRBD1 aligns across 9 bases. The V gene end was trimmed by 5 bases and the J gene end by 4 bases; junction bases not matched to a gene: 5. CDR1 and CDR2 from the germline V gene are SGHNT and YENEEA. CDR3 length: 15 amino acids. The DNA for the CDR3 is TGTGCCAGCAGCGCGGGACAGGGTACCACCGGGGAGCTGTTTTTT. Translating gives CASSAGQGTTGELFF.

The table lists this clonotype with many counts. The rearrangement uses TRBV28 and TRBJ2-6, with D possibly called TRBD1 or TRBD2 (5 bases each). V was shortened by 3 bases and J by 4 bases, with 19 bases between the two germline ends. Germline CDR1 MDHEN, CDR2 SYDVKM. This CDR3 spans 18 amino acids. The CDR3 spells CASSLARVGVVGANVLTF. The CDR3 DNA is TGTGCCAGCAGTTTGGCAAGGGTGGGGGTTGTCGGGGCCAACGTCCTGACTTTC.

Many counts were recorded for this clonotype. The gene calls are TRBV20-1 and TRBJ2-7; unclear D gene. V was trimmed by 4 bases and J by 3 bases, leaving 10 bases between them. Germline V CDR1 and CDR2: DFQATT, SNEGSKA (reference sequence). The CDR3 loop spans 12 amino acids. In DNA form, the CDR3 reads TGCAGTGCTAAGGTTAAAGACTACGAGCAGTACTTC. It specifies CSAKVKDYEQYF.

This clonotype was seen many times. This chain's CDR3 is CASSELAGGPDTQYF. DNA of the CDR3: TGTGCCAGCAGTGAACTAGCGGGAGGGCCAGATACGCAGTATTTT. The chain has TRBV6-1 and TRBJ2-3; 12 bases map to TRBD2. V gave up 2 bases and J gave up 4 bases; unmatched junction bases: 1. Per the germline V gene, CDR1 is MNHNS and CDR2 is SASEGT. The CDR3 runs 15 residues.

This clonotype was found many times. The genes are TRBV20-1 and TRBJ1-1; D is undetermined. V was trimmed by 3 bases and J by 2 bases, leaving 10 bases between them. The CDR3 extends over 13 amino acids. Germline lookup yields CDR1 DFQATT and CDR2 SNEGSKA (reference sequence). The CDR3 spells CSARSAENTEAFF. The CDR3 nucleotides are TGCAGTGCTAGGTCCGCGGAAAACACTGAAGCTTTCTTT.

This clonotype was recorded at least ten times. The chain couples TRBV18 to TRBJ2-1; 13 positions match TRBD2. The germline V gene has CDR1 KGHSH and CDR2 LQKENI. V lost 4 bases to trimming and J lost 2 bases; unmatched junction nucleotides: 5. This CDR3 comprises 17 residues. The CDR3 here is CASSQLAGGPPYNEQFF. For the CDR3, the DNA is TGTGCCAGCTCACAACTAGCGGGAGGGCCGCCCTACAATGAGCAGTTCTTC.

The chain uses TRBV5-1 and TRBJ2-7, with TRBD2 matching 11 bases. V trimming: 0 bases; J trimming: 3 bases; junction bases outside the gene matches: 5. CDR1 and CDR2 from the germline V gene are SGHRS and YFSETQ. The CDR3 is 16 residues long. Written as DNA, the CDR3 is TGCGCCAGCAGCTTGGTCTCTAGCGGGGGGCTCTACGAGCAGTACTTC. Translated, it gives CASSLVSSGGLYEQYF.

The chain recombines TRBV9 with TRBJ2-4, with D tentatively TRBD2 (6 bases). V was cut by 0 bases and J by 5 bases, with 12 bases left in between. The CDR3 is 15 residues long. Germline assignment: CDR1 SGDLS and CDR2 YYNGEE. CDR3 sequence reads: CASSVDGGRENIQYF. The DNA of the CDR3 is TGTGCCAGCAGCGTAGACGGGGGAAGGGAAAACATTCAGTACTTC.

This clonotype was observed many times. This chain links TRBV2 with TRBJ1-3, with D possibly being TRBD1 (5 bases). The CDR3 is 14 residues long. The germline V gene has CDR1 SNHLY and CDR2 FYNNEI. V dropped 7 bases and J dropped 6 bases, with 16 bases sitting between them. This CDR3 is CASTPKGPENTIYF. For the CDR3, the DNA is TGTGCCAGCACCCCGAAGGGGCCCGAAAACACCATATATTTT. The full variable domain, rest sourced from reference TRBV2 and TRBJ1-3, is EPEVTQTPSHQVTQMGQEVILRCVPISNHLYFYWYRQILGQKVEFLVSFYNNEISEKSEIFDDQFSVERPDGSNFTLKIRSTKLEDSAMYFCASTPKGPENTIYFGEGSWLTVV.

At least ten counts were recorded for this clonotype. CDR3 nucleotides: TGTGCCAGCAGCCCCGTGGGGGCAACCGGGGAGCTGTTTTTT. Encoded protein: CASSPVGATGELFF. The V call is TRBV11-2, the J call TRBJ2-2; TRBD1 might be the D (6 bases). CDR1 and CDR2 (germline): SGHAT, FQNNGV. The CDR3 is made up of 14 amino acids. The V and J ends lost 5 bases and 5 bases respectively, with 12 bases between them.

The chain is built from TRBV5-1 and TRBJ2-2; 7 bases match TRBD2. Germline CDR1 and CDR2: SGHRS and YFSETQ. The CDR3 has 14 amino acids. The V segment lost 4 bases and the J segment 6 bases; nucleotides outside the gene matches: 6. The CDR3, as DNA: TGCGCCAGCAGCCGAACTAGCGACCCCGGGGAGCTGTTTTTT. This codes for CASSRTSDPGELFF.

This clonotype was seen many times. This chain's CDR3 is CASSSSGRTKNIQYF. The CDR3 DNA reads as TGTGCCAGCAGTAGTAGCGGGAGAACCAAAAACATTCAGTACTTC. The chain links TRBV6-1 to TRBJ2-4; 9 bases match TRBD2. Germline CDR1 reads MNHNS; CDR2 reads SASEGT. The CDR3 is made up of 15 amino acids. Unmatched junction bases numbered 4, after V lost 5 bases and J lost 2 bases.

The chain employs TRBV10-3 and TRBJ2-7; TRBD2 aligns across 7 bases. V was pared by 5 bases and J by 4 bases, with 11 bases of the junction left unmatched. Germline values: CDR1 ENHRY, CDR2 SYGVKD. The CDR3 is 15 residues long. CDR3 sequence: CAISPPSGGGYEQYF. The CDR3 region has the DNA TGTGCCATCAGTCCCCCATCGGGGGGAGGATACGAGCAGTACTTC.

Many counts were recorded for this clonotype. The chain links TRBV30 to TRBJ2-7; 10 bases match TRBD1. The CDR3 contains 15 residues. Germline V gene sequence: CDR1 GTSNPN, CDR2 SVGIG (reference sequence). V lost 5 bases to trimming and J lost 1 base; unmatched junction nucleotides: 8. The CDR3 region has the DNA TGTGCCTGGGGGACCGGGACAGGGGTTTCCTACGAGCAGTACTTC. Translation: CAWGTGTGVSYEQYF.

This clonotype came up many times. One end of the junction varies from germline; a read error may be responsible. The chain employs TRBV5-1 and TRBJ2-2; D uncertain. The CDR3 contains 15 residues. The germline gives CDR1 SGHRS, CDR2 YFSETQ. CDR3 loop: CASRLEETSTGELFF. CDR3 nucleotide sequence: TGCGCCAGCCGCTTAGAGGAGACGAGCACCGGGGAGCTGTTTTTT.

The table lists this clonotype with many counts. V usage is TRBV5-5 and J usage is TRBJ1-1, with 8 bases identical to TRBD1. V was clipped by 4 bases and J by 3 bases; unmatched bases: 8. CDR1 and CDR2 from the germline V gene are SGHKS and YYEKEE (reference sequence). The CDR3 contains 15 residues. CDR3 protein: CASSPGQGRHTEAFF. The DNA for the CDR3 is TGTGCCAGCAGCCCTGGACAGGGCCGACACACTGAAGCTTTCTTT.

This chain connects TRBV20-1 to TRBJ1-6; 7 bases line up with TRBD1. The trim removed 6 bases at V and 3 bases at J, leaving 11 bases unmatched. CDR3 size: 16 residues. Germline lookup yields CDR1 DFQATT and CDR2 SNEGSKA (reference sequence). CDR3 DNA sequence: TGCAGTGCCAAGCCAGCGGGACAGATCTATAATTCACCCCTCCACTTT. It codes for CSAKPAGQIYNSPLHF.

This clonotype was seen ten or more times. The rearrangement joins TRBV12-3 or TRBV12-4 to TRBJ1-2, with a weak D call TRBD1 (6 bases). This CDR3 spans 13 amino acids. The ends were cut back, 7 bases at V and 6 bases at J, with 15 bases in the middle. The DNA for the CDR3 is TGTGCCAGCACCTACGACAGGCACAATGGCTACACCTTC. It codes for CASTYDRHNGYTF.

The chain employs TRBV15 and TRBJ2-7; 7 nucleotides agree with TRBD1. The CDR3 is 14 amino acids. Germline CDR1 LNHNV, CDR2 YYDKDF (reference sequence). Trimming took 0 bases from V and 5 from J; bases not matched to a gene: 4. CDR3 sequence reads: CATSRETGFHEQYF. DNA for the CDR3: TGTGCCACCAGCAGAGAGACAGGGTTCCACGAGCAGTACTTC. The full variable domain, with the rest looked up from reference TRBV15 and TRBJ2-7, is DAMVIQNPRYQVTQFGKPVTLSCSQTLNHNVMYWYQQKSSQAPKLLFHYYDKDFNNEADTPDNFQSRRPNTSFCFLDIRSPGLGDTAMYLCATSRETGFHEQYFGPGTRLTVT.

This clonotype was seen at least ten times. CDR3 bases: TGCGCCAGCAGTGACGAACAGCTGAACACTGAAGCTTTCTTT. Residues: CASSDEQLNTEAFF. The chain carries TRBV10-2 and TRBJ1-1; D remains ambiguous. V was cut by 3 bases and J by 0 bases, with 8 bases left in between. The CDR3 spans 14 residues. Germline V gene data show CDR1 as WSHSY and CDR2 as SAAADI.

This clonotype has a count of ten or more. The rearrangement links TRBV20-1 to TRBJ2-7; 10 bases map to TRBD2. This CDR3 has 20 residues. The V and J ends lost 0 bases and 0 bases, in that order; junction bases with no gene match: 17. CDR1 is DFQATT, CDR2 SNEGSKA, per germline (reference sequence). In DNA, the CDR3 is TGCAGTGCTAGAGATCACGGACAACTTAGCGGGGGGAAAAGCTCCTACGAGCAGTACTTC. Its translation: CSARDHGQLSGGKSSYEQYF.

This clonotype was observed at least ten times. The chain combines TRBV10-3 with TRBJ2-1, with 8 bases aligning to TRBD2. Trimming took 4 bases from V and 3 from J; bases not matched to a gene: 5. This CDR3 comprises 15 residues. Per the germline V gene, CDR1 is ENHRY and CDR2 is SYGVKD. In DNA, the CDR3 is TGTGCCATCAGTGGGCTAGCGGGTCGCTACAATGAGCAGTTCTTC. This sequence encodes CAISGLAGRYNEQFF.

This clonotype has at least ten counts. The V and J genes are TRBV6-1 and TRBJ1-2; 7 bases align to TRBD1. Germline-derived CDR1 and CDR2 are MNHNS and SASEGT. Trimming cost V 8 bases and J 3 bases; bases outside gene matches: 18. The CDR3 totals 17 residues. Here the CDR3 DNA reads TGTGCCAGCGGCGGGAGGGGGCAAACCGGGACGCACTATGGCTACACCTTC. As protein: CASGGRGQTGTHYGYTF.

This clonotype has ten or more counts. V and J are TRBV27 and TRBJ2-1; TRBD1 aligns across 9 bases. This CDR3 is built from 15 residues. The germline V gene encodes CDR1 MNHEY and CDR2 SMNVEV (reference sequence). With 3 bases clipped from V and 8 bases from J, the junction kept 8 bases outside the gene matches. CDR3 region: CASSFPGTGFDEQFF. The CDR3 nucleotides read TGTGCCAGCAGTTTCCCTGGGACAGGGTTCGATGAGCAGTTCTTC.